The 9 T cell receptor beta chains below come from one sample, sequenced in a study of T-cell reconstitution after alpha-beta-depleted transplantation in children. Molecular barcoding with unique molecular identifiers was used for the TCRbeta library. TCRdb reprocessed the PCR reads via MiXCR and lists one record per CDR3 protein. The sample shows under 300,000 distinct CDR3 sequences, 11% of them seen only once. The sequences come from peripheral blood, collected 180 days after TCRalphabeta/CD19-depleted stem cell transplant. Receptor source: a male patient between 2 and 15 years old who had a stem cell transplant for chronic granulomatous disease, so the T cells may come from the graft donor.

For this clonotype: A much more abundant neighbour one base away suggests this may be a read error. The CDR3 carries no conserved terminal phenylalanine or tryptophan, so it likely arises from a read error. V usage is TRBV20-1 and J usage is TRBJ2-3, with D hard to call. V gave up 1 base and J gave up 2 bases, with 4 bases separating them. This CDR3 spans 12 amino acids. Germline V gives CDR1 DFQATT, CDR2 SNEGSKA (reference sequence). CDR3 nucleotides: TGCAGTGCTAGAGGGGACACAGATACGCAGTATTCT. Encoded protein: CSARGDTDTQYS.

The chain has TRBV27 and TRBJ2-7; possibly TRBD1 for D (6 bases). The CDR3 has 15 amino acids. Deletions cut 3 bases from V and 5 bases from J, with 17 bases between. Germline values: CDR1 MNHEY, CDR2 SMNVEV (reference sequence). CDR3 nucleotides: TGTGCCAGCAGTTTGTATGACGGACAGCGCCACGAGCAGTACTTC. It encodes CASSLYDGQRHEQYF.

This clonotype was seen at least ten times. The V gene is TRBV6-4, the J gene TRBJ2-7; the D gene is possibly TRBD2 (5 bases). There are 13 residues in the CDR3. V lost 4 bases, J lost 4 bases, and 11 bases lay in between. Per germline, CDR1 MRHNA and CDR2 SNTAGT. The CDR3 DNA is TGTGCCAGCAGTGGTGACTACCGTTACGAGCAGTACTTC. Translated, it gives CASSGDYRYEQYF.

V is TRBV20-1 and J is TRBJ2-1; the match to TRBD2 covers 12 bases. The CDR3 totals 18 residues. Germline CDR1 DFQATT, CDR2 SNEGSKA (reference sequence). Losses at the gene ends were 3 bases for V and 0 bases for J; bases not matched to a gene: 9. The CDR3: CSARTLAGGFRSYNEQFF. The CDR3 coding sequence is TGCAGTGCTAGGACACTAGCGGGGGGCTTTCGCTCCTACAATGAGCAGTTCTTC.

This clonotype appeared many times. One junction end disagrees with the germline gene, perhaps due to a read error. J is TRBJ2-7 and V is TRBV20-1, with D unresolved. CDR1 is DFQATT and CDR2 is SNEGSKA in the germline V gene (reference sequence). CDR3 size: 10 residues. The CDR3 sequence: CSVESYGQYF. CDR3 bases: TGCAGTGTGGAATCGTACGGGCAGTACTTC.

The V call is TRBV2, the J call TRBJ2-3, with D possibly matching TRBD2 (6 bases). With 4 bases removed from V and 0 bases from J, the gap between germline ends came to 11 bases. Germline lookup yields CDR1 SNHLY and CDR2 FYNNEI. The CDR3 runs 15 residues. DNA of the CDR3: TGTGCCAGCAGTGTCGGGGGACCCAGCACAGATACGCAGTATTTT. It yields the protein CASSVGGPSTDTQYF.

V and J are TRBV12-3 or TRBV12-4 and TRBJ2-3; 13 bases match TRBD2. V trimming: 3 bases; J trimming: 6 bases; junction bases outside the gene matches: 9. This CDR3 contains 17 residues. In nucleotides, the CDR3 is TGTGCCAGCAGTTTTCCGGGACTAGCGGGGATATCGGATACGCAGTATTTT. Protein sequence: CASSFPGLAGISDTQYF.

This clonotype was counted ten times or more. The chain couples TRBV10-2 to TRBJ2-7, with 7 nucleotides matching TRBD1. The V segment lost 0 bases and the J segment 6 bases; nucleotides outside the gene matches: 8. Germline V CDR1 and CDR2: WSHSY, SAAADI. This CDR3 has 15 residues. CDR3 sequence (DNA): TGCGCCAGCAGTGAGTCGACAGGGACCCGCTTCGAGCAGTACTTC. It codes for CASSESTGTRFEQYF.

This clonotype showed up many times. This chain links TRBV10-3 with TRBJ2-2; the D is unclear. Trimming pared 0 bases from V and 6 bases from J, leaving 2 bases between. The CDR3 totals 12 residues. In germline, CDR1 is ENHRY, CDR2 SYGVKD. This CDR3 reads CAISESSGELFF. The CDR3 coding sequence is TGTGCCATCAGTGAGTCATCCGGGGAGCTGTTTTTT.